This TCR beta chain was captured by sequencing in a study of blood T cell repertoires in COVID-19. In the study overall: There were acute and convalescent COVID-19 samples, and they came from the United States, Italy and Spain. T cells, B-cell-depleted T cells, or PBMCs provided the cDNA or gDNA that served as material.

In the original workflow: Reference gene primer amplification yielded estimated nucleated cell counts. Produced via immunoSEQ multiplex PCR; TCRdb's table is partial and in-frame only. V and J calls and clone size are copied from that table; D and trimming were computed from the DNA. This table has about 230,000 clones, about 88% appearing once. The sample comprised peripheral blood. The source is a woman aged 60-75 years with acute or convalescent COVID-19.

The CDR3 loop is CASSSPVLTGQIYGYTF. The CDR3 bases are TGTGCCAGCAGCTCTCCCGTTCTGACAGGGCAGATCTATGGCTACACCTTC. The rearrangement links TRBV21-1 to TRBJ1-2; TRBD1, the D gene given by the table, was not confirmed from the DNA. TRBV21-1 is a listed pseudogene. CDR3 length equals 17 residues.